This TCR beta chain was identified during a study of cytomegalovirus exposure and HLA in healthy donors. Broader study findings: Among TCR beta chains of equal frequency, HLA-associated ones were more clonally expanded in a later analysis. Among immune exposure information, only CMV serostatus was available. At a 0.05 false discovery rate, a later analysis found approximately 17,000 TCR beta sequences to be associated with HLA alleles.

In the PCR, 60 Vbeta and 13 Jbeta primers were used. Assay used: immunoSEQ multiplex PCR; TCRdb lists only in-frame clones, some missing. The sample has some 150,000 clones; more than 70% are singletons. Nominal health characterized the donors when sampled, though unrecorded immune exposures were likely. Notes on this clone: Its antigen is not known.

The clonotype was recovered from a woman in her thirties or forties in good health and CMV-seropositive. Specimen: PBMCs.

The CDR3 DNA follows: TGTGCCAGCAGTGAGGGGGGGCGAGGTAAGCCCCAGCATTTT. This sequence encodes CASSEGGRGKPQHF. The gene calls are TRBV2 and TRBJ1-5, with D possibly being TRBD1 (6 bases). The CDR3 contains 14 residues. Germline CDR1 reads SNHLY; CDR2 reads FYNNEI. Trimming took 3 bases from V and 8 from J, leaving 14 bases between them.